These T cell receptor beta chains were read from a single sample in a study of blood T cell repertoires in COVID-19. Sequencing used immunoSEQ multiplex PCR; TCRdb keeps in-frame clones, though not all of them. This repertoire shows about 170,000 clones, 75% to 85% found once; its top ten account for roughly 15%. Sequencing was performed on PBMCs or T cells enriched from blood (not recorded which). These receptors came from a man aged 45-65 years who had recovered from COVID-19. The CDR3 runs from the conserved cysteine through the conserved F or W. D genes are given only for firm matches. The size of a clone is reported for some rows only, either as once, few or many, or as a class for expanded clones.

CDR3aa: CASSPPGGYGYTF
CDR3nt: TGTGCCAGCTCACCCCCGGGGGGCTATGGCTACACCTTC
d_gene: -
v_gene: TRBV18
abundance: -
j_gene: TRBJ1-2

CDR3aa: CASSDPNRFHEQYF
CDR3nt: TGTGCCAGCAGCGACCCGAACAGGTTCCACGAGCAGTACTTC
d_gene: -
v_gene: TRBV7-8
abundance: -
j_gene: TRBJ2-7

CDR3aa: CATVYGGQQEKLFF
CDR3nt: TGTGCCACCGTTTATGGGGGACAGCAAGAAAAACTGTTTTTT
d_gene: TRBD1
v_gene: TRBV6-5
abundance: -
j_gene: TRBJ1-4

CDR3aa: CASSPSTIMNTEAFF
CDR3nt: TGTGCCAGCTCACCATCGACTATTATGAACACTGAAGCTTTCTTT
d_gene: -
v_gene: TRBV18
abundance: once
j_gene: TRBJ1-1

CDR3aa: CASSRQGSQPQHF
CDR3nt: TGTGCCAGCAGCCGCCAGGGGAGTCAGCCCCAGCATTTT
d_gene: -
v_gene: TRBV3-1/TRBV3-2
abundance: -
j_gene: TRBJ1-5

CDR3aa: CASSFSPREEELFF
CDR3nt: TGTGCCAGCAGCTTTAGTCCTCGAGAGGAGGAGCTGTTTTTT
d_gene: -
v_gene: TRBV5-4
abundance: -
j_gene: TRBJ2-2

CDR3aa: CASSLQGTGNQPQHF
CDR3nt: TGTGCCAGCAGCTTGCAGGGGACCGGGAATCAGCCCCAGCATTTT
d_gene: -
v_gene: TRBV5-4
abundance: -
j_gene: TRBJ1-5

CDR3aa: CASSNTKLRGTEAFF
CDR3nt: TGTGCCAGCAGCAACACGAAACTTAGGGGCACTGAAGCTTTCTTT
d_gene: -
v_gene: TRBV5-6
abundance: once
j_gene: TRBJ1-1

CDR3aa: CASSESGQDNSPLHF
CDR3nt: TGCGCCAGCAGTGAGTCGGGACAGGATAATTCACCCCTCCACTTT
d_gene: TRBD1
v_gene: TRBV10-1
abundance: -
j_gene: TRBJ1-6

CDR3aa: CASSVSGTGNTEAFF
CDR3nt: TGTGCCAGCAGCGTGTCCGGGACAGGGAACACTGAAGCTTTCTTT
d_gene: TRBD1
v_gene: TRBV9
abundance: once
j_gene: TRBJ1-1

CDR3aa: CASSVGQGDYGYTF
CDR3nt: TGTGCCAGCAGCGTGGGGCAGGGGGACTATGGCTACACCTTC
d_gene: TRBD1
v_gene: TRBV9
abundance: -
j_gene: TRBJ1-2

CDR3aa: CAIRSETEAFF
CDR3nt: TGTGCCATCAGAAGCGAGACTGAAGCTTTCTTT
d_gene: -
v_gene: TRBV10-3
abundance: -
j_gene: TRBJ1-1

CDR3aa: CASSQEKGTGAHGYTF
CDR3nt: TGCGCCAGCAGCCAAGAAAAAGGGACAGGGGCCCATGGCTACACCTTC
d_gene: TRBD1
v_gene: TRBV4-1
abundance: -
j_gene: TRBJ1-2

CDR3aa: CASSPRGRGGYTF
CDR3nt: TGTGCCAGCAGCCCCCGGGGGCGGGGGGGCTACACCTTC
d_gene: -
v_gene: TRBV3-1/TRBV3-2
abundance: -
j_gene: TRBJ1-2

CDR3aa: CAWSAGWRDQETQYF
CDR3nt: TGTGCCTGGAGCGCCGGTTGGCGGGACCAAGAGACCCAGTACTTC
d_gene: -
v_gene: TRBV30
abundance: -
j_gene: TRBJ2-5

CDR3aa: CAWSVAAVRVGTGELFF
CDR3nt: TGTGCCTGGAGTGTAGCGGCGGTGAGGGTTGGGACCGGGGAGCTGTTTTTT
d_gene: -
v_gene: TRBV30
abundance: -
j_gene: TRBJ2-2

CDR3aa: CSVGTDSYEQYF
CDR3nt: TGCAGCGTTGGCACAGACTCCTACGAGCAGTACTTC
d_gene: -
v_gene: TRBV29-1
abundance: few
j_gene: TRBJ2-7

CDR3aa: CASSPRQGLASPLHF
CDR3nt: TGTGCCAGCAGCCCACGACAGGGACTAGCTTCACCCCTCCACTTT
d_gene: TRBD1
v_gene: TRBV3-1/TRBV3-2
abundance: -
j_gene: TRBJ1-6

CDR3aa: CASSYSTGSSYNEQFF
CDR3nt: TGTGCCAGCAGTTACTCGACAGGGAGCTCCTACAATGAGCAGTTCTTC
d_gene: TRBD1
v_gene: TRBV6-5
abundance: -
j_gene: TRBJ2-1

CDR3aa: CASSGQPTEAFF
CDR3nt: TGTGCCAGCAGTGGACAGCCCACTGAAGCTTTCTTT
d_gene: -
v_gene: TRBV2
abundance: -
j_gene: TRBJ1-1

CDR3aa: CASRQDRRSYNEQFF
CDR3nt: TGCGCCAGCAGACAGGACAGGCGGTCCTACAATGAGCAGTTCTTC
d_gene: TRBD1
v_gene: TRBV5-1
abundance: -
j_gene: TRBJ2-1

CDR3aa: CASSQEAGTKNIQYF
CDR3nt: TGTGCCAGCAGCCAAGAGGCAGGGACTAAGAACATTCAGTACTTC
d_gene: TRBD2
v_gene: TRBV4-2
abundance: -
j_gene: TRBJ2-4

CDR3aa: CATSDGGALTEQFF
CDR3nt: TGTGCCACCAGTGACGGGGGGGCCCTCACTGAGCAGTTCTTC
d_gene: TRBD2
v_gene: TRBV24-1
abundance: -
j_gene: TRBJ2-1

CDR3aa: CASSVDGGMYNEQFF
CDR3nt: TGTGCCAGCAGCGTAGACGGGGGGATGTACAATGAGCAGTTCTTC
d_gene: TRBD2
v_gene: TRBV9
abundance: -
j_gene: TRBJ2-1

CDR3aa: CASSDPVGGMNTEAFF
CDR3nt: TGTGCCAGCAGTGACCCGGTGGGGGGGATGAACACTGAAGCTTTCTTT
d_gene: -
v_gene: TRBV6-1
abundance: once
j_gene: TRBJ1-1

CDR3aa: CASSRTSTGVVGELFF
CDR3nt: TGTGCCAGCTCACGAACATCGACAGGGGTCGTCGGGGAGCTGTTTTTT
d_gene: TRBD1
v_gene: TRBV18
abundance: once
j_gene: TRBJ2-2

CDR3aa: CASSPGQGFYEQYF
CDR3nt: TGTGCCAGCAGCCCCGGACAGGGGTTCTACGAGCAGTACTTC
d_gene: TRBD1
v_gene: TRBV7-9
abundance: -
j_gene: TRBJ2-7

CDR3aa: CASLTNTGELFF
CDR3nt: TGTGCCAGCCTAACGAACACCGGGGAGCTGTTTTTT
d_gene: -
v_gene: TRBV6-7
abundance: -
j_gene: TRBJ2-2

CDR3aa: CASSWNQGVHEQYF
CDR3nt: TGTGCCAGCAGTTGGAACCAGGGGGTCCACGAGCAGTACTTC
d_gene: TRBD1
v_gene: TRBV6-5
abundance: -
j_gene: TRBJ2-7

CDR3aa: CASSRTGVDTEAFF
CDR3nt: TGCGCCAGCAGCAGGACAGGGGTAGACACTGAAGCTTTCTTT
d_gene: TRBD1
v_gene: TRBV5-1
abundance: -
j_gene: TRBJ1-1

CDR3aa: CASSLPPGYGANTGELFF
CDR3nt: TGTGCCAGCAGTCTACCACCGGGGTATGGGGCGAACACCGGGGAGCTGTTTTTT
d_gene: -
v_gene: TRBV27
abundance: -
j_gene: TRBJ2-2

CDR3aa: CASSLEAGNSYEQYF
CDR3nt: TGTGCCAGCAGTTTGGAGGCGGGGAACTCCTACGAGCAGTACTTC
d_gene: -
v_gene: TRBV27
abundance: -
j_gene: TRBJ2-7

CDR3aa: CARSDSSNPYEQYF
CDR3nt: TGTGCCAGGAGTGATAGTTCTAATCCCTACGAGCAGTACTTC
d_gene: -
v_gene: TRBV2
abundance: -
j_gene: TRBJ2-7

CDR3aa: CASRDPGEIPTF
CDR3nt: TGCGCCAGCAGGGATCCTGGGGAGATCCCCACCTTC
d_gene: -
v_gene: TRBV5-1
abundance: -
j_gene: TRBJ1-2

CDR3aa: CASSQPGMNTEAFF
CDR3nt: TGTGCCAGCAGCCAACCAGGAATGAACACTGAAGCTTTCTTT
d_gene: -
v_gene: TRBV14
abundance: -
j_gene: TRBJ1-1

CDR3aa: CASSESDRTGGYTF
CDR3nt: TGTGCCAGCAGTGAATCTGATAGGACAGGTGGCTACACCTTC
d_gene: TRBD1
v_gene: TRBV25-1
abundance: -
j_gene: TRBJ1-2

CDR3aa: CAISESQGAQGEQFF
CDR3nt: TGTGCCATCAGTGAGTCACAGGGGGCCCAAGGAGAGCAGTTCTTC
d_gene: TRBD1
v_gene: TRBV10-3
abundance: -
j_gene: TRBJ2-1

CDR3aa: CSASAFGTSFEQFF
CDR3nt: TGCAGTGCTAGTGCCTTCGGGACTAGTTTTGAGCAGTTCTTC
d_gene: TRBD2
v_gene: TRBV20-1
abundance: once
j_gene: TRBJ2-1

CDR3aa: CASSRTGPNYGYTF
CDR3nt: TGTGCCAGCAGTCGGACAGGACCTAACTATGGCTACACCTTC
d_gene: TRBD1
v_gene: TRBV27
abundance: -
j_gene: TRBJ1-2

CDR3aa: CASSPGTGETQYF
CDR3nt: TGTGCCAGCAGCCCCGGGACAGGGGAGACCCAGTACTTC
d_gene: TRBD1
v_gene: TRBV7-9
abundance: -
j_gene: TRBJ2-5

CDR3aa: CASGRDSLNTEAFF
CDR3nt: TGTGCTAGTGGCCGAGACAGCCTGAACACTGAAGCTTTCTTT
d_gene: -
v_gene: TRBV12-5
abundance: few
j_gene: TRBJ1-1

CDR3aa: CAISATGGTGELFF
CDR3nt: TGTGCCATCAGTGCTACAGGGGGAACCGGGGAGCTGTTTTTT
d_gene: TRBD1
v_gene: TRBV10-3
abundance: -
j_gene: TRBJ2-2

CDR3aa: CASSTGLSGNTIYF
CDR3nt: TGTGCCAGCAGCACAGGCCTTTCTGGAAACACCATATATTTT
d_gene: -
v_gene: TRBV28
abundance: -
j_gene: TRBJ1-3

CDR3aa: CASFRGRTNEKLFF
CDR3nt: TGTGCCAGCTTCAGGGGTAGGACTAATGAAAAACTGTTTTTT
d_gene: -
v_gene: TRBV2
abundance: -
j_gene: TRBJ1-4

CDR3aa: CASTNRQPYSPQYF
CDR3nt: TGTGCCAGCACCAATCGACAGCCCTATTCTCCGCAGTATTTT
d_gene: -
v_gene: TRBV7-9
abundance: -
j_gene: TRBJ2-3

CDR3aa: CASGLDRPNTGELFF
CDR3nt: TGTGCTAGTGGTTTGGACAGACCGAACACCGGGGAGCTGTTTTTT
d_gene: -
v_gene: TRBV12-5
abundance: -
j_gene: TRBJ2-2

CDR3aa: CASSRLGQGAGGYGYTF
CDR3nt: TGTGCCAGCAGTCGCCTAGGGCAGGGGGCTGGAGGCTATGGCTACACCTTC
d_gene: TRBD1
v_gene: TRBV6-6
abundance: -
j_gene: TRBJ1-2

CDR3aa: CASSRETTSYEQYF
CDR3nt: TGCGCCAGCAGCCGAGAGACAACATCCTACGAGCAGTACTTC
d_gene: -
v_gene: TRBV4-1
abundance: -
j_gene: TRBJ2-7

CDR3aa: CASRKGENYGYTF
CDR3nt: TGCGCCAGCAGAAAGGGGGAGAACTATGGCTACACCTTC
d_gene: -
v_gene: TRBV5-1
abundance: -
j_gene: TRBJ1-2

CDR3aa: CASSGTGMGTEAFF
CDR3nt: TGCGCCAGCAGCGGAACAGGGATGGGAACTGAAGCTTTCTTT
d_gene: -
v_gene: TRBV5-1
abundance: once
j_gene: TRBJ1-1

CDR3aa: CASSDGTGGRTGNTIYF
CDR3nt: TGTGCCAGCAGTGACGGGACAGGGGGACGAACTGGAAACACCATATATTTT
d_gene: TRBD1
v_gene: TRBV2
abundance: -
j_gene: TRBJ1-3

CDR3aa: CASSDVRDNEQFF
CDR3nt: TGTGCCAGCAGCGATGTGAGGGACAATGAGCAGTTCTTC
d_gene: -
v_gene: TRBV9
abundance: -
j_gene: TRBJ2-1

CDR3aa: CASSPDRGVYNEQFF
CDR3nt: TGCGCCAGCAGTCCCGACAGGGGGGTCTACAATGAGCAGTTCTTC
d_gene: TRBD1
v_gene: TRBV10-2
abundance: many
j_gene: TRBJ2-1

CDR3aa: CASSLVGQGNEQFF
CDR3nt: TGTGCCAGCAGTTTAGTGGGACAGGGGAATGAGCAGTTCTTC
d_gene: TRBD1
v_gene: TRBV27
abundance: -
j_gene: TRBJ2-1